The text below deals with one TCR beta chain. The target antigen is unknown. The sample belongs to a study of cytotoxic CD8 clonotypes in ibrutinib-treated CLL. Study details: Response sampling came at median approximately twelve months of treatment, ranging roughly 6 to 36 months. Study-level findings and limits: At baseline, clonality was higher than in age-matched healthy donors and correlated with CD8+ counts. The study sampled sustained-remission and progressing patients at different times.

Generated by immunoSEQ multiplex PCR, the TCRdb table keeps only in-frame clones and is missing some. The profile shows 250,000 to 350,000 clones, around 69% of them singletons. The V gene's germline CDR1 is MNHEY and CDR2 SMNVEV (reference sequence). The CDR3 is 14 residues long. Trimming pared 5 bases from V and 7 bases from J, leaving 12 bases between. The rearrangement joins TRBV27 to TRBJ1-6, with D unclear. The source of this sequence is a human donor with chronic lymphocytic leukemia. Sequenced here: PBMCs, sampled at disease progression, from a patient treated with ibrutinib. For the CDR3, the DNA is TGTGCCAGCAGTCCCGGTGTTAGGAATTCACCCCTCCACTTT. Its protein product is CASSPGVRNSPLHF.